The 19 T cell receptor beta chains reported below all come from one sample, sequenced in a study of blood T cell repertoires in COVID-19. Data came from immunoSEQ multiplex PCR; TCRdb stores just in-frame clones and leaves some out. This sample yields tens of thousands of clones, of which 87% are seen a single time; approximately 5.1% belongs to the top ten. Specimen: peripheral blood. The receptors derive from a man in his 60s with acute or convalescent COVID-19.

V is TRBV12-3 or TRBV12-4 and J is TRBJ2-2, with D possibly being TRBD2 (5 bases). V lost 2 bases to trimming and J lost 7 bases, with 8 bases between them. CDR3 length: 13 amino acids. DNA for the CDR3: TGTGCCAGCAGTTTAAGGGAGAACGGGGAGCTGTTTTTT. Amino acids: CASSLRENGELFF.

V usage is TRBV25-1 and J usage is TRBJ2-1; 9 bases align to TRBD1. This CDR3 has 15 amino acids. V was pared by 4 bases and J by 6 bases, with 7 bases of the junction left unmatched. Germline loops: CDR1 MGHDK, CDR2 SYGVNS. The CDR3 nucleotides read TGTGCCAGCAGTGCCCCGACAGGGGGTAGCAATGAGCAGTTCTTC. Translating it yields CASSAPTGGSNEQFF. Full variable domain (remainder filled in from reference TRBV25-1 and TRBJ2-1): EADIYQTPRYLVIGTGKKITLECSQTMGHDKMYWYQQDPGMELHLIHYSYGVNSTEKGDLSSESTVSRIRTEHFPLTLESARPSHTSQYLCASSAPTGGSNEQFFGPGTRLTVL.

The chain combines TRBV6-5 with TRBJ1-1; D is unclear. V lost 3 bases to trimming and J lost 1 base, with 9 bases between them. The CDR3 runs to 14 residues. Looked up from germline, CDR1 is MNHEY and CDR2 is SVGAGI. The CDR3 sequence is CASSYAGRNTEAFF. CDR3 sequence (DNA): TGTGCCAGCAGTTATGCGGGAAGGAACACTGAAGCTTTCTTT.

The CDR3 DNA sequence: TGTGCCAGCAGCTTGGACGAGAACAATGAGCAGTTCTTC. Protein product: CASSLDENNEQFF. The chain has TRBV5-6 and TRBJ2-1, with D unclear. Germline V lookup: CDR1 SGHDT, CDR2 YYEEEE. The CDR3 covers 13 residues. Between the trimmed V and J ends, which lost 0 bases and 5 bases, there was a span of 6 bases.

This chain links TRBV9 with TRBJ1-3; possible D gene TRBD1, 5 bases. The V and J ends lost 3 bases and 2 bases respectively, with 12 bases between them. The CDR3 has 15 amino acids. Germline V CDR1 and CDR2: SGDLS, YYNGEE. This CDR3 is CASSGPGRTGNTIYF. DNA for the CDR3: TGTGCCAGCAGCGGACCAGGGAGGACTGGAAACACCATATATTTT.

V and J are TRBV5-1 and TRBJ2-3; 7 nucleotides agree with TRBD1. The germline V gene has CDR1 SGHRS and CDR2 YFSETQ. V gave up 6 bases and J gave up 5 bases; unmatched junction bases: 12. This CDR3 is 15 amino acids long. DNA of the CDR3: TGCGCCAGCAAAATCCAGGGGGTCTCGGGAGATACGCAGTATTTT. Amino acid sequence: CASKIQGVSGDTQYF.

J is TRBJ1-3 and V is TRBV11-2; D is perhaps TRBD1 (5 bases). The CDR3 covers 14 residues. Germline lookup yields CDR1 SGHAT and CDR2 FQNNGV. The germline V and J ends were trimmed by 5 bases and 4 bases, with 12 bases remaining between them. As DNA, the CDR3 is TGTGCCAGCAGCCTCCAGACAGCCGGAAACACCATATATTTT. This gives the protein CASSLQTAGNTIYF. The entire variable domain, with the rest obtained from reference TRBV11-2 and TRBJ1-3, is as follows: EAGVAQSPRYKIIEKRQSVAFWCNPISGHATLYWYQQILGQGPKLLIQFQNNGVVDDSQLPKDRFSAERLKGVDSTLKIQPAKLEDSAVYLCASSLQTAGNTIYFGEGSWLTVV.

This sequence joins TRBV7-9 and TRBJ1-2; D possibly corresponds to TRBD1 (5 bases). Trimming took off 6 bases at V and 8 bases at J, with 19 bases between the two ends. Germline V lookup: CDR1 SEHNR, CDR2 FQNEAQ (reference sequence). The CDR3 runs 14 residues. The CDR3 protein is CASRIAPGRGGYTF. The CDR3 DNA reads TGTGCCAGCAGGATCGCCCCGGGGCGGGGAGGCTACACCTTC.

The V and J genes are TRBV4-1 and TRBJ2-7, with TRBD2 identical over 9 bases. Germline V gene lookup returns CDR1 MGHRA and CDR2 YSYEKL. V dropped 5 bases and J dropped 6; count of bases not matched to a gene: 8. The CDR3 is made up of 14 amino acids. As DNA, the CDR3 is TGCGCCAGCAGCGGGGCGGGGGGGCCGGTCGAGCAGTACTTC. Its protein product is CASSGAGGPVEQYF.

This clone was observed a single time. This chain's CDR3 is CASSPLVSRQGLGYGYTF. CDR3 coding DNA: TGTGCCAGCTCACCACTTGTATCTCGGCAGGGACTAGGGTATGGCTACACCTTC. This chain joins TRBV18 and TRBJ1-2; tentative D call: TRBD1 (5 bases). Germline V CDR1 and CDR2: KGHSH, LQKENI. The CDR3 length is 18 residues. V lost 1 base to trimming and J lost 5 bases, with 23 bases between them.

The gene calls are TRBV27 and TRBJ2-1; TRBD1 might be the D (5 bases). The CDR3 is 13 residues long. Germline values: CDR1 MNHEY, CDR2 SMNVEV (reference sequence). Between the trimmed V and J ends, which lost 2 bases and 9 bases, there was a span of 11 bases. CDR3 loop: CASSLDQGVEQFF. The CDR3 nucleotides read TGTGCCAGCAGTTTAGACCAGGGCGTTGAGCAGTTCTTC.

This chain joins TRBV5-1 and TRBJ1-4; maybe TRBD1 (6 bases). V was trimmed by 4 bases and J by 5 bases, leaving 12 bases between them. The CDR3 is made up of 14 amino acids. Germline V gene data show CDR1 as SGHRS and CDR2 as YFSETQ. The CDR3 bases are TGCGCCAGCAGCCAAGGACAGAACAATGAAAAACTGTTTTTT. As protein: CASSQGQNNEKLFF.

The chain is built from TRBV27 and TRBJ2-7, with unresolved D. CDR1 and CDR2 (germline): MNHEY, SMNVEV (reference sequence). Between the trimmed V and J ends, which lost 0 bases and 2 bases, there was a span of 17 bases. The CDR3 spans 17 residues. DNA of the CDR3: TGTGCCAGCAGTTTATCGTTCGCGCCAGGCTATACCTACGAGCAGTACTTC. Residues: CASSLSFAPGYTYEQYF.

The CDR3 reads CASSIGPQGYNSPLHF. In nucleotides, the CDR3 is TGTGCCAGTAGTATTGGACCCCAGGGCTATAATTCACCCCTCCACTTT. The chain carries TRBV19 and TRBJ1-6, with TRBD1 as a possible D gene (5 bases). Trimming took 3 bases from V and 3 from J, leaving 12 bases between them. Per the germline V gene, CDR1 is LNHDA and CDR2 is SQIVND (reference sequence). The CDR3 covers 16 residues.

This chain connects TRBV10-2 to TRBJ2-4, with D possibly TRBD1 on 6 matching bases. This CDR3 spans 16 amino acids. Trimming pared 2 bases from V and 0 bases from J, leaving 11 bases between. Germline V gives CDR1 WSHSY, CDR2 SAAADI. CDR3 sequence reads: CASSEVQGIAKNIQYF. CDR3 sequence (DNA): TGCGCCAGCAGTGAGGTTCAGGGGATAGCCAAAAACATTCAGTACTTC.

The CDR3 DNA follows: TGTGCCAACCGGACGGGGTTCCCGGGGAGCGGGGAGCTGTTTTTT. This gives the protein CANRTGFPGSGELFF. This rearrangement joins TRBV10-3 to TRBJ2-2; TRBD2 is a possible D gene (5 bases). The CDR3 consists of 15 residues. The V end was cut by 10 bases, the J end by 7 bases, with 22 bases between. Germline-derived CDR1 and CDR2 are ENHRY and SYGVKD.

The chain recombines TRBV18 with TRBJ2-7; 8 positions agree with TRBD1. From germline, CDR1 is KGHSH and CDR2 LQKENI. This CDR3 spans 14 amino acids. V was clipped by 2 bases and J by 5 bases; unmatched bases: 5. The CDR3 sequence: CASSPRTGKDEQYF. CDR3 DNA sequence: TGTGCCAGCTCACCAAGGACAGGGAAGGACGAGCAGTACTTC.

This clone was recorded once. This chain joins TRBV5-6 and TRBJ1-6; 7 bases align to TRBD1. The V and J ends lost 4 bases and 7 bases, in that order; junction bases with no gene match: 5. CDR3 length equals 14 residues. Looked up from germline, CDR1 is SGHDT and CDR2 is YYEEEE. The CDR3 DNA sequence: TGTGCCAGCAGCCCCGGGACAGCAAATTCACCCCTCCACTTT. Its protein is CASSPGTANSPLHF.

The J gene is TRBJ1-1, the V gene TRBV19; possible D gene TRBD1, 6 bases. The CDR3 has 15 residues. Trimming took 7 bases from V and 6 from J, leaving 21 bases between them. Germline CDR1 reads LNHDA; CDR2 reads SQIVND (reference sequence). The CDR3 region has the DNA TGTGCCAGTAATAGGGGGAACGGTATTTACGCTGAAGCTTTCTTT. Its protein is CASNRGNGIYAEAFF.